The entry below describes one T cell receptor beta chain. It was with 60 Vbeta and 13 Jbeta primers that the PCR ran. Here immunoSEQ multiplex PCR was the method, and the copy in TCRdb shows in-frame clones only, minus some. The sample holds more than 85,000 clones; approximately 79% are singletons and the top ten take 5% to 8%. Samples came from healthy bone marrow donors. V was clipped by 6 bases and J by 7 bases; unmatched bases: 5. From germline, CDR1 is SQVTM and CDR2 ANQGSEA. The CDR3 is made up of 13 amino acids. The entry originates in a study of cytomegalovirus exposure and HLA in healthy donors.

This TCR was sampled from a young man in good health and CMV-seropositive. The sequencing sample was made of PBMCs. The chain couples TRBV29-1 to TRBJ2-1; 11 bases agree with TRBD2. For the CDR3, the DNA is TGCAGCGTCCCCGGGACTAGCGGAAATGAGCAGTTCTTC. It encodes CSVPGTSGNEQFF.